This TCR beta chain originates from a study of cytomegalovirus exposure and HLA in healthy donors. Study-level results: A later analysis found TCR association rates differed by HLA locus, highest for DRB1 and lowest for HLA-C. From TCR beta sequences, most subjects' HLA-A and HLA-B alleles were reportedly predicted accurately.

V gave up 8 bases and J gave up 7 bases; unmatched junction bases: 10. Germline values: CDR1 SNHLY, CDR2 FYNNEI. This CDR3 region has 14 residues. 13 Jbeta primers and 60 Vbeta primers were used for the PCR. Libraries were prepared by immunoSEQ multiplex PCR; TCRdb keeps only in-frame clonotypes and omits some of them. The sample lists over 150,000 clones; about four fifths were seen once. Sampled while nominally healthy, donors likely had unrecorded immune exposures. As to this clone: Its target is unknown.

The chain links TRBV2 to TRBJ2-7; 11 bases are shared with TRBD1. The receptor was derived from a male donor in good health and CMV-seropositive. The sample consisted of PBMCs. This chain's CDR3 is CASSSGQGAREQYF. The CDR3, as DNA: TGTGCCAGCTCATCTGGACAGGGGGCGCGGGAGCAGTACTTC.